This TCR beta chain was observed in a study of T cells in women clearing cervical HPV infection. On the study more broadly: HLA type could not be excluded as a confounder.

General observations from the study: Cases and controls were distinguished at AUC 0.83 by richness and V genes. TRBV6-7 relative abundance averaged 0.11% in cases and 0.16% in controls.

Average input was approximately 1,200 ng genomic DNA for immunoSEQ TCR beta CDR3 amplification. TCRdb keeps only in-frame clones here, not all; method: immunoSEQ multiplex PCR. This listing includes tens of thousands of clones. As to this clone: As yet, its antigen is unknown. The read finishes 3 residues shy of the CDR3 end, and the germline J gene is used to complete it.

V lost 3 bases, J lost 3 bases, and 16 bases lay in between. Per the germline V gene, CDR1 is SGHRS and CDR2 is YFSETQ. The CDR3 sequence is 15 residues long. This TCR was sampled from a woman aged 18-70 years with a cervical HPV16 infection that either progressed to CIN3+ or cleared (not recorded which). Sequencing was carried out using blood buffy coat. The chain is built from TRBV5-1 and TRBJ2-7, with D perhaps TRBD1 (6 bases). Incomplete CDR3 DNA: TGCGCCAGCAGCTCCCTTCCGGGACACCTCTACGAG. Protein sequence: CASSSLPGHLYE. The entire CDR3 protein is CASSSLPGHLYEQYF.